This TCR beta chain appears in the sequencing data of a study of human T cells and chemical hapten exposure (dated by TCRdb to the early 2020s). With respect to the entire study: For sensitization, 2% DPC in acetone was applied to a roughly 2 cm by roughly 2 cm area of upper inner arm skin. Throughout the study period of around 25 weeks, patients also received therapeutic DPC doses to the scalp every week. Patch testing was performed on the upper back with Finn chambers containing 0.01% DPC, and the patch tests were scored after 6 days according to International Contact Dermatitis Research Group standards. Alopecia areata with under or over 50% scalp involvement, alopecia totalis and alopecia universalis were represented in the patient cohort, which was mostly female. Libraries were pooled for sequencing, and per-sample TCR yields varied mainly because of small differences in library volumes within the pool. In alopecia patients, the study followed how the peripheral blood TCR repertoire changed in vivo over primary and secondary sensitization to diphenylcyclopropenone (DPC), a hapten. Blood samples were taken from patients before sensitization (week 0) and then at 2, 6 and about 24 weeks after DPC sensitization. Blood for TCR sequencing was provided by twenty-nine alopecia patients at one to four time points (pre-sensitization, 2, 6 and 24 weeks).

The time point label for this specimen denotes: patch test 1, 2 weeks after DPC sensitization. The sample's treatment or condition label, decoded: therapeutic diphenylcyclopropenone sensitization with weekly scalp DPC. At each patch-test visit, blood was drawn before the patch test was applied. To be eligible, patients had to be aged 18 to 70, diagnosed with alopecia and judged suitable for DPC therapy, while pregnant patients were excluded. Total RNA was extracted from unfractionated whole blood that had been collected in Tempus Blood RNA tubes. Counted from cysteine to phenylalanine, this CDR3 has 15 amino acids. Only the CDR3 DNA is retained, 45 bases long and in frame from the first base. Germline trimming amounts to 2 bases on V and 3 bases on J, with 5 as the count of junction bases outside the gene matches. CDR1 and CDR2, per the germline V gene, are MNHEY and SVGEGT. Library method: RACE. TCRdb shows the sequencer as NextSeq 500. During library preparation, unique molecular identifiers were attached to individual cDNA molecules so that TCRs could be counted quantitatively and reproducibly. From each blood RNA sample, both TCR alpha and TCR beta chains were sequenced. Per the source publication's procedure: The median number of TCRs per sample was over 95,000, ranging from about 20,000 to 750,000. The Decombinator software suite was used to annotate V, J and CDR3 in the TCR reads. To make PS versus PT1 abundance plots, every sample was subsampled to the same number of TCRs (28,000). TCRs were defined as expanded if absent before sensitization and observed at least eight times at the 2-week time point. The raw public reads went through TCRdb reprocessing: fastp at Q25, MiXCR clone calling, in-frame beta chains kept. Duplicate CDR3 protein sequences are folded into a single record with the most common DNA and genes. The V and J calls were determined by TCRdb, not by the authors. This sample gives approximately 400,000 distinct CDR3 sequences in total; about 4.4% of them show up just once. Over 2% of the sample belongs to the ten largest clones.

Points the paper makes about the study in general: Significantly more large CDR3 similarity clusters were formed by expanded TCRs than by pre-sensitization or healthy control sets, consistent with antigen-driven responses. No change with DPC sensitization was found in the number of TCRs above 1 in 1000 frequency, and no evidence of global repertoire structure alterations was found. All patients had alopecia, a presumed autoimmune disease, so their immune response might differ from that of healthy individuals. Repeated subsampling changed both the strength of the expansion versus patch-test correlation and the threshold at which the correlation became significant. Patch test score was positively correlated with the number of PT1 expanded TCRs, with significance at thresholds 8, 16 and 32 but not at 4.

This clonotype was found many times. Which antigen it targets is not known. The sample holds no much larger clone one base away, and base qualities are not on file. The sample in question was whole blood, obtained in connection with sensitization to the hapten diphenylcyclopropenone (DPC). The chain is assembled from TRBV6-2 or TRBV6-3 and TRBJ2-3, with TRBD2 identical over 7 junction bases. The TCR originated in a woman between 45 and 60 years old with alopecia areata. Some clones in this sample may be carry-over from other donors' samples. The nucleotides are TGTGCCAGCAGTTACGGCGGGAGTTTTACAGATACGCAGTATTTT. Translated, it reads CASSYGGSFTDTQYF.